These T cell receptor beta chains were read from a single sample in a study of blood T cells in healthy people across ages. TCRdb re-derived calls from the 5' RACE reads in MiXCR, one entry per CDR3 protein. The sample contains over 1,200,000 distinct CDR3 sequences, roughly 64% of which appear only once. Sequenced sample: blood. Receptors originate from a man aged 18 to 30 in good health. Both conserved end residues are part of each CDR3. A D gene is named only where the DNA matches it firmly. Clone size is not always given. Where it is, it says once, few, many or a class for expanded clones.

abundance: few; j_gene: TRBJ2-3; v_gene: TRBV4-1; len: 13; d_gene: NA; CDR3nt: TGCGCCAGCAGCCAAGTACGGGACGGCCGTAAGTATTTT; CDR3aa: CASSQVRDGRKYF
abundance: NA; j_gene: TRBJ2-3; v_gene: TRBV6-5; len: 13; d_gene: TRBD2; CDR3nt: TGTGCCAGCAGGGGAGGGTTTCGTGATACGCAGTATTTT; CDR3aa: CASRGGFRDTQYF
abundance: NA; j_gene: TRBJ2-1; v_gene: TRBV4-1; len: 14; d_gene: NA; CDR3nt: TGCGCCAGCAGCCAAGAACCGGGGAGCAATGAGCAGTTCTTC; CDR3aa: CASSQEPGSNEQFF
abundance: NA; j_gene: TRBJ2-5; v_gene: TRBV2; len: 17; d_gene: TRBD2; CDR3nt: TGTGCCAGCGGTGAATGGAGCGACAGCGGGAGGCAAGAGACCCAGTACTTC; CDR3aa: CASGEWSDSGRQETQYF
abundance: few; j_gene: TRBJ1-2; v_gene: TRBV7-2; len: 15; d_gene: NA; CDR3nt: TGTGCCAGCAGCGACCTAGCAAGCGGTAACTATGGCTACACCTTC; CDR3aa: CASSDLASGNYGYTF
abundance: NA; j_gene: TRBJ2-4; v_gene: TRBV4-3; len: 15; d_gene: TRBD2; CDR3nt: TGCGCCAGCAGCTCCCGGGCGGGGGGGGTAGACATTCAGTACTTC; CDR3aa: CASSSRAGGVDIQYF
abundance: NA; j_gene: TRBJ2-5; v_gene: TRBV10-3; len: 13; d_gene: TRBD1; CDR3nt: TGTGCCATCTCGAGCGACAGGGACGAGACCCAGTACTTC; CDR3aa: CAISSDRDETQYF
abundance: NA; j_gene: TRBJ2-1; v_gene: TRBV2; len: 19; d_gene: NA; CDR3nt: TGTGCCAGCAGTGACACAGGTCAAGAATTTTACGGCTCCTACAATGAGCAGTTCTTC; CDR3aa: CASSDTGQEFYGSYNEQFF
abundance: once; j_gene: TRBJ2-1; v_gene: TRBV2; len: 14; d_gene: NA; CDR3nt: TGTGCCAGTAGTGAAAAGGTGCCGAACAATGAGCAGTTCTTC; CDR3aa: CASSEKVPNNEQFF
abundance: NA; j_gene: TRBJ1-4; v_gene: TRBV13; len: 14; d_gene: NA; CDR3nt: TGTGCCAGCAGCTCGGACAGCTATAATGAAAAACTGTTTTTT; CDR3aa: CASSSDSYNEKLFF
abundance: NA; j_gene: TRBJ1-1; v_gene: TRBV29-1; len: 13; d_gene: NA; CDR3nt: TGCAGCGTTGGCAAAGGGGTGGTCACTGAAGCTTTCTTT; CDR3aa: CSVGKGVVTEAFF
abundance: few; j_gene: TRBJ2-3; v_gene: TRBV29-1; len: 16; d_gene: TRBD1; CDR3nt: TGCAGCGCCGGCGGGACAGGGTCTATAAGCACAGATACGCAGTATTTT; CDR3aa: CSAGGTGSISTDTQYF
abundance: NA; j_gene: TRBJ2-1; v_gene: TRBV6-1; len: 16; d_gene: TRBD2; CDR3nt: TGTGCCAGCAACCCACCCCTAGCGGGAGCATTAGGTGAGCAGTTCTTC; CDR3aa: CASNPPLAGALGEQFF
abundance: NA; j_gene: TRBJ1-4; v_gene: TRBV7-9; len: 13; d_gene: NA; CDR3nt: TGTGCCAGTCGAGAGGGAGGCGGTGAAAAACTGTTTTTT; CDR3aa: CASREGGGEKLFF
abundance: NA; j_gene: TRBJ2-5; v_gene: TRBV28; len: 15; d_gene: NA; CDR3nt: TGTGCCAGCGATAGTCCTCACAGTAGCCAAGAGACCCAGTACTTC; CDR3aa: CASDSPHSSQETQYF
abundance: few; j_gene: TRBJ2-7; v_gene: TRBV4-2; len: 13; d_gene: NA; CDR3nt: TGTGCCAGCAGCCACACGGACACCTACGAGCAGTACTTC; CDR3aa: CASSHTDTYEQYF
abundance: few; j_gene: TRBJ1-1; v_gene: TRBV6-6; len: 14; d_gene: NA; CDR3nt: TGTGCCAGCAGTTACTCGGGAGGGGACACTGAAGCTTTCTTT; CDR3aa: CASSYSGGDTEAFF
abundance: NA; j_gene: TRBJ2-7; v_gene: TRBV2; len: 15; d_gene: NA; CDR3nt: TGTGCCCAAACCCGACAGAATAGTCCGGACTACGAGCAGTACTTC; CDR3aa: CAQTRQNSPDYEQYF
abundance: NA; j_gene: TRBJ2-7; v_gene: TRBV6-6; len: 17; d_gene: TRBD2; CDR3nt: TGTGCCAGCAGCACGGACAGTACTAGCGGGAGGTTATACGAGCAGTACTTC; CDR3aa: CASSTDSTSGRLYEQYF
abundance: NA; j_gene: TRBJ2-6; v_gene: TRBV6-5; len: 15; d_gene: NA; CDR3nt: TGTGCCAGCAGTTCCCAGTTCTCTGGGGCCAACGCCCTGACTTTC; CDR3aa: CASSSQFSGANALTF
abundance: NA; j_gene: TRBJ2-7; v_gene: TRBV3-1; len: 14; d_gene: TRBD2; CDR3nt: TGTGCCAGCAGCCATGGCGGGAGGGAGGCCGAGCAGTACTTC; CDR3aa: CASSHGGREAEQYF
abundance: NA; j_gene: TRBJ1-2; v_gene: TRBV28; len: 13; d_gene: TRBD1; CDR3nt: TGTGCCAGCAGTTTACTCAGGGGGGGGGGCTACACCTTC; CDR3aa: CASSLLRGGGYTF
abundance: NA; j_gene: TRBJ2-7; v_gene: TRBV12-3/TRBV12-4; len: 15; d_gene: NA; CDR3nt: TGTGCCAGCAGTTTTGTTCGGCCCGCGTGGGACGAGCAGTACTTC; CDR3aa: CASSFVRPAWDEQYF
abundance: NA; j_gene: TRBJ1-1; v_gene: TRBV9; len: 15; d_gene: NA; CDR3nt: TGTGCCAGCAGCACCGAACCGAGAATGGACACTGAAGCTTTCTTT; CDR3aa: CASSTEPRMDTEAFF
abundance: few; j_gene: TRBJ1-2; v_gene: TRBV12-3/TRBV12-4; len: 12; d_gene: NA; CDR3nt: TGTGCCAGCATGAGGGGGATTTATGGCTACACCTTC; CDR3aa: CASMRGIYGYTF
abundance: NA; j_gene: TRBJ2-3; v_gene: TRBV3-1; len: 16; d_gene: NA; CDR3nt: TGTGCCAGCAGCCAAGTCGGAGGAGTAGGGTGGCATACGCAGTATTTT; CDR3aa: CASSQVGGVGWHTQYF
abundance: NA; j_gene: TRBJ2-2; v_gene: TRBV4-1; len: 16; d_gene: TRBD1; CDR3nt: TGCGCCAGCAGCCAAGGGCAGGGGGCGTATACCGGGGAGCTGTTTTTT; CDR3aa: CASSQGQGAYTGELFF
abundance: once; j_gene: TRBJ1-2; v_gene: TRBV27; len: 13; d_gene: NA; CDR3nt: TGTGCCAGCCGCCCCCAGCCTGGCTATGGCTACACCTTC; CDR3aa: CASRPQPGYGYTF
abundance: NA; j_gene: TRBJ2-6; v_gene: TRBV20-1; len: 14; d_gene: NA; CDR3nt: TGCAGTGCCGACATCGTGTATGGGGCCAACGTCCTGACTTTC; CDR3aa: CSADIVYGANVLTF
abundance: NA; j_gene: TRBJ2-7; v_gene: TRBV12-3/TRBV12-4; len: 14; d_gene: NA; CDR3nt: TGTGCCAGCAGTTTGGGCGGCTACTCCTACGAGCAGTACTTC; CDR3aa: CASSLGGYSYEQYF
abundance: NA; j_gene: TRBJ1-5; v_gene: TRBV18; len: 16; d_gene: TRBD1; CDR3nt: TGTGCCAGCTCCTCCGGGACAGGGACTAGCAATCAGCCCCAGCATTTT; CDR3aa: CASSSGTGTSNQPQHF
abundance: NA; j_gene: TRBJ1-1; v_gene: TRBV20-1; len: 12; d_gene: NA; CDR3nt: TGCAGTGCCCCCGCCGGGAGAACTGAAGCTTTCTTT; CDR3aa: CSAPAGRTEAFF
abundance: NA; j_gene: TRBJ2-1; v_gene: TRBV5-8; len: 14; d_gene: NA; CDR3nt: TGTGCCAGCAGCCCCCCAGGGGTCTCGGGTGATCAGTTCTTC; CDR3aa: CASSPPGVSGDQFF
abundance: NA; j_gene: TRBJ1-3; v_gene: TRBV5-6; len: 17; d_gene: NA; CDR3nt: TGTGCCAGCAGCAGATGGTCGGACCGGAGCTCTGGAAACACCATATATTTT; CDR3aa: CASSRWSDRSSGNTIYF
abundance: NA; j_gene: TRBJ1-5; v_gene: TRBV6-2/TRBV6-3; len: 15; d_gene: NA; CDR3nt: TGTGCCAGCAGTTATGGGGAACAGGGTGATCAGCCCCAGCATTTT; CDR3aa: CASSYGEQGDQPQHF
abundance: few; j_gene: TRBJ2-6; v_gene: TRBV10-3; len: 17; d_gene: NA; CDR3nt: TGTGCCATCAGTGACCCTGGCGGTCCATTCGGGGCCAACGTCCTGACTTTC; CDR3aa: CAISDPGGPFGANVLTF
abundance: NA; j_gene: TRBJ2-4; v_gene: TRBV21-1; len: 16; d_gene: NA; CDR3nt: TGTGCCAGCAGCAAAGACCGGACAGTAGCCAAAAACATTCAGTACTTC; CDR3aa: CASSKDRTVAKNIQYF
abundance: few; j_gene: TRBJ2-7; v_gene: TRBV28; len: 14; d_gene: NA; CDR3nt: TGTGCCACCAAGTCAGGATCAGGGACCTACGAGCAGTACTTC; CDR3aa: CATKSGSGTYEQYF
abundance: few; j_gene: TRBJ2-5; v_gene: TRBV29-1; len: 14; d_gene: TRBD2; CDR3nt: TGCAGCGTCGCTGGGACTAGCGAACAAGAGACCCAGTACTTC; CDR3aa: CSVAGTSEQETQYF
abundance: NA; j_gene: TRBJ2-5; v_gene: TRBV28; len: 16; d_gene: NA; CDR3nt: TGTGCCAGCAGTCATCTCAGGGATCTAGTGGTGGAGACCCAGTACTTC; CDR3aa: CASSHLRDLVVETQYF
abundance: few; j_gene: TRBJ1-6; v_gene: TRBV6-5; len: 19; d_gene: TRBD1; CDR3nt: TGTGCCAGCAGTTACTCGATCCCCCGACAGGGGGAAGGGGCTTCACCCCTCCACTTT; CDR3aa: CASSYSIPRQGEGASPLHF
abundance: NA; j_gene: TRBJ1-2; v_gene: TRBV12-3/TRBV12-4; len: 13; d_gene: NA; CDR3nt: TGTGCCAGCAGCCAGGTTCCCAACTATGGCTACACCTTC; CDR3aa: CASSQVPNYGYTF
abundance: NA; j_gene: TRBJ2-7; v_gene: TRBV3-1; len: 18; d_gene: NA; CDR3nt: TGTGCCAGCAGCCCAGGTTCAGTAAGGCGCTTAGGTTCCTACGAGCAGTACTTC; CDR3aa: CASSPGSVRRLGSYEQYF
abundance: NA; j_gene: TRBJ1-2; v_gene: TRBV9; len: 16; d_gene: NA; CDR3nt: TGTGCCAGCAGCGGCCAAACAGGGTTTAAGCTCTATGGCTACACCTTC; CDR3aa: CASSGQTGFKLYGYTF
abundance: once; j_gene: TRBJ2-1; v_gene: TRBV6-2/TRBV6-3; len: 14; d_gene: NA; CDR3nt: TGTGCCAGCAGCCGACAGGCCCTTTGGAGTGAGCAGTTCTTC; CDR3aa: CASSRQALWSEQFF
abundance: few; j_gene: TRBJ1-1; v_gene: TRBV5-1; len: 17; d_gene: TRBD1; CDR3nt: TGCGCCAGCAGCTCGGCTCGAGCGGGACAGGCAAACACTGAAGCTTTCTTT; CDR3aa: CASSSARAGQANTEAFF
abundance: few; j_gene: TRBJ2-4; v_gene: TRBV4-1; len: 15; d_gene: NA; CDR3nt: TGCGCCAGCAGCTACGTTACAGGAGGCGGAAACATTCAGTACTTC; CDR3aa: CASSYVTGGGNIQYF
abundance: NA; j_gene: TRBJ1-2; v_gene: TRBV11-2; len: 15; d_gene: NA; CDR3nt: TGTGCCAGCAGCCCCCTCCAGGGGAAGGGCTATGGCTACACCTTC; CDR3aa: CASSPLQGKGYGYTF
abundance: once; j_gene: TRBJ2-6; v_gene: TRBV7-9; len: 15; d_gene: NA; CDR3nt: TGTGCCAGCAGCAACGGACACTCTGGGGCCAACGTCCTGACTTTC; CDR3aa: CASSNGHSGANVLTF
abundance: NA; j_gene: TRBJ1-1; v_gene: TRBV20-1; len: 13; d_gene: NA; CDR3nt: TGCAGTGCTAGGGAGGAGGGGAACACTGAAGCTTTCTTT; CDR3aa: CSAREEGNTEAFF
abundance: NA; j_gene: TRBJ2-7; v_gene: TRBV12-3/TRBV12-4; len: 13; d_gene: NA; CDR3nt: TGTGCCAGCAGCCGCCTCCTCACCTACGAGCAGTACTTC; CDR3aa: CASSRLLTYEQYF
abundance: NA; j_gene: TRBJ2-7; v_gene: TRBV18; len: 15; d_gene: NA; CDR3nt: TGTGCCAGCTCACCAACTGGCGTACAGGCTAACGAGCAGTACTTC; CDR3aa: CASSPTGVQANEQYF
abundance: NA; j_gene: TRBJ2-3; v_gene: TRBV12-3/TRBV12-4; len: 15; d_gene: TRBD1; CDR3nt: TGTGCCAGCAGTACCGGGACAGGGAGGACAGATACGCAGTATTTT; CDR3aa: CASSTGTGRTDTQYF
abundance: few; j_gene: TRBJ2-3; v_gene: TRBV7-2; len: 16; d_gene: NA; CDR3nt: TGTGCCAGCAGCTCACCAGCGGGTCCTAGCACAGATACGCAGTATTTT; CDR3aa: CASSSPAGPSTDTQYF